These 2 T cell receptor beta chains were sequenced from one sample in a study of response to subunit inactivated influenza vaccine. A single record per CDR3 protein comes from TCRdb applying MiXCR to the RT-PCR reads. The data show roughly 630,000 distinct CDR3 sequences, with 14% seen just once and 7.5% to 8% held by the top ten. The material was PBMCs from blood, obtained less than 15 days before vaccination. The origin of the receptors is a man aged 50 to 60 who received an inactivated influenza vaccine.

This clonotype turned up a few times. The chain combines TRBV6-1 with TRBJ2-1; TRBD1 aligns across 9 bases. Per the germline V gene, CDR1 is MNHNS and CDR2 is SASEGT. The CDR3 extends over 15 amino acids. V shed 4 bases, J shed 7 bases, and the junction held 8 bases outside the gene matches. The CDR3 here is CASSGLRTGANEQFF. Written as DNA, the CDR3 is TGTGCCAGCAGTGGCCTGCGGACAGGGGCGAATGAGCAGTTCTTC.

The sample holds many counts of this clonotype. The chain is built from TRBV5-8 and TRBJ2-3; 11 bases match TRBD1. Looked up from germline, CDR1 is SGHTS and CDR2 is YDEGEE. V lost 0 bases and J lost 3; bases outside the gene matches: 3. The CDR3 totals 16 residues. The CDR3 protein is CASSLGTGGRTDTQYF. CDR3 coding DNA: TGTGCCAGCAGCTTGGGGACAGGGGGCCGGACAGATACGCAGTATTTT.